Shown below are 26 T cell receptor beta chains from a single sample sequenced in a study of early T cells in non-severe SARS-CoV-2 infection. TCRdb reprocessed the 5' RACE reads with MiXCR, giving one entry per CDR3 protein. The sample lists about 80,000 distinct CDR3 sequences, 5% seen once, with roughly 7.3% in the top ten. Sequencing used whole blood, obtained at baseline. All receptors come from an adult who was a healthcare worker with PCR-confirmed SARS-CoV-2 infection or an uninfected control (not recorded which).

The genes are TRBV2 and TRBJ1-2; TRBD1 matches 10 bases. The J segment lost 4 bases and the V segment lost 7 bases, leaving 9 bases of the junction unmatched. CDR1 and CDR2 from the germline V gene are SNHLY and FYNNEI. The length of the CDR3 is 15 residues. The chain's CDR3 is CASTGDRGRIYGYTF. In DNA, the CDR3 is TGTGCCAGCACCGGAGACAGGGGGCGAATCTATGGCTACACCTTC.

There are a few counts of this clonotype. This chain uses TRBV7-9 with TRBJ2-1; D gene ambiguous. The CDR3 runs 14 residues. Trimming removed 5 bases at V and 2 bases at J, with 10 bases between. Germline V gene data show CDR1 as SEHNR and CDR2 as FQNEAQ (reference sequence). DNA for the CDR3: TGTGCCAGCAGCCCGGTCCAAACCTACAATGAGCAGTTCTTC. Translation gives CASSPVQTYNEQFF.

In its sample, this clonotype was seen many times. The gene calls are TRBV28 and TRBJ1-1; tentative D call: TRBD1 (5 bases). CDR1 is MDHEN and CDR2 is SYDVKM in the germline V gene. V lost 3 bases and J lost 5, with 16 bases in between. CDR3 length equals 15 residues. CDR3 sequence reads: CASSLTPRGGTEAFF. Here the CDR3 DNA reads TGTGCCAGCAGTTTGACTCCGCGGGGGGGAACTGAAGCTTTCTTT.

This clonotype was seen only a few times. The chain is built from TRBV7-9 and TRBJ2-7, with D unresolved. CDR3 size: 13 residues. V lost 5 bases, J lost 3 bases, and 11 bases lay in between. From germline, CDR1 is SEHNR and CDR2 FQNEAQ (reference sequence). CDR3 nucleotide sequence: TGTGCCAGCAGCCCCCCCTTCAACTACGAGCAGTACTTC. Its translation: CASSPPFNYEQYF.

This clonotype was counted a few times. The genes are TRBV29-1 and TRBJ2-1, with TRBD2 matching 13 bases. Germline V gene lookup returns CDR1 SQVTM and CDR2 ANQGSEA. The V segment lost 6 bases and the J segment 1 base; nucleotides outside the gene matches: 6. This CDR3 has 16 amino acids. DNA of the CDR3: TGCAGCGTGGTCCCGGGACTAGCGGGGTCCTACAATGAGCAGTTCTTC. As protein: CSVVPGLAGSYNEQFF.

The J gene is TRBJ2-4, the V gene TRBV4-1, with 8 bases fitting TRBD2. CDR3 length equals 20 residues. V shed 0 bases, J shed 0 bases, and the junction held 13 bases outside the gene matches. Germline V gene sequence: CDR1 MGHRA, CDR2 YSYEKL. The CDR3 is CASSQDRGGTAALAKNIQYF. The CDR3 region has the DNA TGCGCCAGCAGCCAAGATCGCGGGGGGACCGCAGCCCTAGCCAAAAACATTCAGTACTTC.

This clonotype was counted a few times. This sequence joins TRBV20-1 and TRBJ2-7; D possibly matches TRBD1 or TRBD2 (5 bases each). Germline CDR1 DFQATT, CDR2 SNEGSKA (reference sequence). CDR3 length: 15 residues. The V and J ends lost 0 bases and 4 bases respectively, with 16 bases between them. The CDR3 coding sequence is TGCAGTGCTAGAGATCCCCGGGGTGGGGCTTACGAGCAGTACTTC. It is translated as CSARDPRGGAYEQYF.

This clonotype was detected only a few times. The CDR3 DNA follows: TGTGCCAGCAGTGGCCCAGGGGGTGAAGAGACCCAGTACTTC. It encodes CASSGPGGEETQYF. The chain has TRBV6-5 and TRBJ2-5; 7 bases agree with TRBD1. Per the germline V gene, CDR1 is MNHEY and CDR2 is SVGAGI. V was clipped by 5 bases and J by 3 bases; unmatched bases: 6. This CDR3 spans 14 amino acids.

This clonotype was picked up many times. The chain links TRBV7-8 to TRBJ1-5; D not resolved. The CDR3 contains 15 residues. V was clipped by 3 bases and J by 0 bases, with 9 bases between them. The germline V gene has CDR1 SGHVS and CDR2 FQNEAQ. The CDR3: CASSFQRVSNQPQHF. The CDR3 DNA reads TGTGCCAGCAGCTTTCAGAGGGTTAGCAATCAGCCCCAGCATTTT.

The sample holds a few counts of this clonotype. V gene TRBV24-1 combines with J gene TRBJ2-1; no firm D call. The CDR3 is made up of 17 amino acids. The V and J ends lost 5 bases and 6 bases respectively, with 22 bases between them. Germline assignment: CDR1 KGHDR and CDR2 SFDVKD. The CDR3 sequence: CATSAWPRGALFNEQFF. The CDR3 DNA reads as TGTGCCACCAGTGCCTGGCCGCGAGGAGCTCTCTTCAATGAGCAGTTCTTC.

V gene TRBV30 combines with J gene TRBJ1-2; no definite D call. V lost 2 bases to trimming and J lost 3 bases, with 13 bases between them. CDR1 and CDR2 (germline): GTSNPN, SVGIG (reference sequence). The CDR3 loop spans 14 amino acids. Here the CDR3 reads CAWSRSREYYGYTF. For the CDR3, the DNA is TGTGCCTGGAGTAGGTCTCGCGAATACTATGGCTACACCTTC.

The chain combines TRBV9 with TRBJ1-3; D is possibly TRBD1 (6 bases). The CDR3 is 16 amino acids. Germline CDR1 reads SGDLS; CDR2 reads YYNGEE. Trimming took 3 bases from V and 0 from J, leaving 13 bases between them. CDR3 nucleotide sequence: TGTGCCAGCAGCGAATTCGGACAGAACTCTGGAAACACCATATATTTT. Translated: CASSEFGQNSGNTIYF.

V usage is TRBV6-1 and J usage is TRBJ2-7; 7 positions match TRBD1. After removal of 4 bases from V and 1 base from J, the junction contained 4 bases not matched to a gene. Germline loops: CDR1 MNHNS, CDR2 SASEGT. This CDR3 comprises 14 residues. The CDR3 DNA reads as TGTGCCAGCAGTGGTAGGGGGCGATCCTACGAGCAGTACTTC. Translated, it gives CASSGRGRSYEQYF.

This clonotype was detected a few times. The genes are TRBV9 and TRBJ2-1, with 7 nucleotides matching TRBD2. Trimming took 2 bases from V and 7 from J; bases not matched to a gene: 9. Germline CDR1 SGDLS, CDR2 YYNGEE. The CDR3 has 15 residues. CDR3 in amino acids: CASSVTSLPRNEQFF. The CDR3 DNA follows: TGTGCCAGCAGCGTGACTAGCCTACCGCGGAATGAGCAGTTCTTC.

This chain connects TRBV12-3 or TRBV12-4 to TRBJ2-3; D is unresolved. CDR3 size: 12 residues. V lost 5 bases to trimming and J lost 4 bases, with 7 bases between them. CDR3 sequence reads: CASSTLPDTQYF. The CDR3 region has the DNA TGTGCCAGCAGTACCCTTCCAGATACGCAGTATTTT.

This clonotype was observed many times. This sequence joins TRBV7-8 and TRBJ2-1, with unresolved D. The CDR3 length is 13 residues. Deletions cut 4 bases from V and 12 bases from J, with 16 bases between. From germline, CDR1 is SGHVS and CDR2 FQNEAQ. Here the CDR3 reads CASSYSGDYGQFF. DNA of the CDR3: TGTGCCAGCAGCTACAGTGGGGATTACGGGCAGTTCTTC.

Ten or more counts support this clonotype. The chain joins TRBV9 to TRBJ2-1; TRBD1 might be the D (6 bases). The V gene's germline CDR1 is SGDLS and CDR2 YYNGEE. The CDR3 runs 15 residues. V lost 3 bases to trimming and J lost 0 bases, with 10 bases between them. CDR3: CASSATGSSYNEQFF. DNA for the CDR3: TGTGCCAGCAGCGCCACAGGGAGCTCCTACAATGAGCAGTTCTTC.

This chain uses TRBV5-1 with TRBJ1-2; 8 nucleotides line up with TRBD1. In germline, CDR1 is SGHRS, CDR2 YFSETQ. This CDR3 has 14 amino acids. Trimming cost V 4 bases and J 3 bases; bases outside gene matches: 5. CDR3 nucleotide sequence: TGCGCCAGCAGCCCCCGGACAGGGCACTATGGCTACACCTTC. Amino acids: CASSPRTGHYGYTF. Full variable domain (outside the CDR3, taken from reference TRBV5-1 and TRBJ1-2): KAGVTQTPRYLIKTRGQQVTLSCSPISGHRSVSWYQQTPGQGLQFLFEYFSETQRNKGNFPGRFSGRQFSNSRSEMNVSTLELGDSALYLCASSPRTGHYGYTFGSGTRLTVV.

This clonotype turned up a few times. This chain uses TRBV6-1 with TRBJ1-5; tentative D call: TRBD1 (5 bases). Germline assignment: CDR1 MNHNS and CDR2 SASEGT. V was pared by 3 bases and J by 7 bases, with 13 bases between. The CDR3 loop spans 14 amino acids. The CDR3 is CASSEGRGRQPQHF. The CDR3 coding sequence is TGTGCCAGCAGTGAGGGGCGGGGACGGCAGCCCCAGCATTTT.

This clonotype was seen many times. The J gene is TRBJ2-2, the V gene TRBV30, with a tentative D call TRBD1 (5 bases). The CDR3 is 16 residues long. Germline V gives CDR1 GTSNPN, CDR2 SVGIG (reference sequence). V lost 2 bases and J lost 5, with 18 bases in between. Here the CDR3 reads CAWSSPWQGETGELFF. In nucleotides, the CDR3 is TGTGCCTGGAGTTCCCCCTGGCAGGGCGAAACCGGGGAGCTGTTTTTT.

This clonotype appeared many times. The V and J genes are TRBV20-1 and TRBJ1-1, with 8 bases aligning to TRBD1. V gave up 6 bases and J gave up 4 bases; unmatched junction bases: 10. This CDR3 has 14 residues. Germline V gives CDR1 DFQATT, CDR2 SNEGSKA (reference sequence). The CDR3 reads CSAAAGQGSTEAFF. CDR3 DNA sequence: TGCAGTGCCGCCGCTGGACAGGGCAGCACTGAAGCTTTCTTT.

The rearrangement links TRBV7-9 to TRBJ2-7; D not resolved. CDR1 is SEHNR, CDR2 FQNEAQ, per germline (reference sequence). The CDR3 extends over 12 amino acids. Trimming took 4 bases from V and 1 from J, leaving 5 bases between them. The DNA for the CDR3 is TGTGCCAGCAGCTCCAGATCCTACGAGCAGTACTTC. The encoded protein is CASSSRSYEQYF.

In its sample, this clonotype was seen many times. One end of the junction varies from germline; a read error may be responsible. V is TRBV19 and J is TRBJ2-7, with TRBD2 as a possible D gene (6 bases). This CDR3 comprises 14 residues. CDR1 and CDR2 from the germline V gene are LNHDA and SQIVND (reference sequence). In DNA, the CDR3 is TGTGCCAGCAGTACCGGTCCTAGCGACTACGAGCAGTACTTC. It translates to CASSTGPSDYEQYF.

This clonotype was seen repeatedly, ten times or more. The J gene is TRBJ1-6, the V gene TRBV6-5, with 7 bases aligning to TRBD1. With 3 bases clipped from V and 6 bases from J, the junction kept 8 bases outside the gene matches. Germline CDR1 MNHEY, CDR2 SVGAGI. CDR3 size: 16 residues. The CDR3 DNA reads TGTGCCAGCAGTTATCGAGGACAGGCGGCTAATTCACCCCTCCACTTT. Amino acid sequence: CASSYRGQAANSPLHF.

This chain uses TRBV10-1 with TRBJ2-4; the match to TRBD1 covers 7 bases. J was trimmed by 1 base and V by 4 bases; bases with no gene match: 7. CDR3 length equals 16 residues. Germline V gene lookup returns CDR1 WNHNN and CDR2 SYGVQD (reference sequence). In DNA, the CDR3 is TGCGCCAGCAGTGGGCAACAGGGGCTGGCCAAAAACATTCAGTACTTC. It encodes CASSGQQGLAKNIQYF.

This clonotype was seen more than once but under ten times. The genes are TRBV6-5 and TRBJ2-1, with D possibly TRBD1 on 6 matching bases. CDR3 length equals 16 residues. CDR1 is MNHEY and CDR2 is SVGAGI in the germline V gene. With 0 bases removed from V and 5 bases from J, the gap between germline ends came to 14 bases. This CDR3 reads CASSYSQGDDNNEQFF. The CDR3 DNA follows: TGTGCCAGCAGTTACTCACAGGGAGACGACAACAATGAGCAGTTCTTC.